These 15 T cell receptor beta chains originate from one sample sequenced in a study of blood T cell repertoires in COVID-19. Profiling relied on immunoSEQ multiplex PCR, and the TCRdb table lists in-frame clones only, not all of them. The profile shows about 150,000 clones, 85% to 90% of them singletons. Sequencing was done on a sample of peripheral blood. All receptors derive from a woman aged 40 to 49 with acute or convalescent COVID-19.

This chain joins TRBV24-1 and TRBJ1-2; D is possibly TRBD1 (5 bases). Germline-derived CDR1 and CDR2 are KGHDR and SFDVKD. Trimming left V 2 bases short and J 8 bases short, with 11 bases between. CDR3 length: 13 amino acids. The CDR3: CATSDYGGWGYTF. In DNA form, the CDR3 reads TGTGCCACCAGTGATTACGGGGGATGGGGCTACACCTTC.

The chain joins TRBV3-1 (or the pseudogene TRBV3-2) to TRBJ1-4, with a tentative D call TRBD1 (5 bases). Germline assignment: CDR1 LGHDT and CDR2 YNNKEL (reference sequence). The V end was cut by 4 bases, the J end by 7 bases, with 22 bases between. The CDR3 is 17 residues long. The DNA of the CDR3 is TGTGCCAGCAGCCCGGCAAGCTCCCAGGGATTAGGTGAAAAACTGTTTTTT. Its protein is CASSPASSQGLGEKLFF.

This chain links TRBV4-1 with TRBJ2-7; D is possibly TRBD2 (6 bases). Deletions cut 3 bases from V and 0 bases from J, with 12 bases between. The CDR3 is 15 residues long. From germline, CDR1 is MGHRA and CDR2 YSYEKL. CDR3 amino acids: CASSHGGAVSYEQYF. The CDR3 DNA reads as TGCGCCAGCAGCCACGGGGGAGCGGTCTCCTACGAGCAGTACTTC.

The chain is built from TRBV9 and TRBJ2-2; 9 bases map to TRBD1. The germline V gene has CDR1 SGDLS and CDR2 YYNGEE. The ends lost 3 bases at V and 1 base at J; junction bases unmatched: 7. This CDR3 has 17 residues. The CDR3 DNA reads TGTGCCAGCAGCGATAGACGGGGACAGGGGAACACCGGGGAGCTGTTTTTT. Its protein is CASSDRRGQGNTGELFF.

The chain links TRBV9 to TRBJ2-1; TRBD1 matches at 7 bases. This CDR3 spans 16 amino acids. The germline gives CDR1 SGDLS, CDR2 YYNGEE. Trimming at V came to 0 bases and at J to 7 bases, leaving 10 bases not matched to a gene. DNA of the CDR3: TGTGCCAGCAGCGTAGTGGTTACAGGGGTCCTTAATGAGCAGTTCTTC. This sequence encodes CASSVVVTGVLNEQFF.

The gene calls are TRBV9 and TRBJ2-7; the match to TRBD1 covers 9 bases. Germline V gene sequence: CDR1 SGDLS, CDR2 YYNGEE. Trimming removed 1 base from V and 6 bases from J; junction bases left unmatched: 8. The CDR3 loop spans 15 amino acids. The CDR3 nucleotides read TGTGCCAGCAGCGTATTGGGACAGGGTCACCCCGAGCAGTACTTC. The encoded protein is CASSVLGQGHPEQYF.

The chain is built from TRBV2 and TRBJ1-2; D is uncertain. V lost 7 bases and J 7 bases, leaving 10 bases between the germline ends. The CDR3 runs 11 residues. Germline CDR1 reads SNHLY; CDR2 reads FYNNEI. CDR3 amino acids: CASTYFSGYTF. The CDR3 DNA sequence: TGTGCCAGCACCTACTTTAGTGGCTACACCTTC.

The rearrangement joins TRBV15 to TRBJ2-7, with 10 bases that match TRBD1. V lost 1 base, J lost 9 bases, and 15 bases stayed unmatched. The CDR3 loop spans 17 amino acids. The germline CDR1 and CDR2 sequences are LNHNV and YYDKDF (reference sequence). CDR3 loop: CATSRAGGTGAQGSQYF. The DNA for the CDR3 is TGTGCCACCAGCAGAGCTGGCGGGACAGGGGCCCAAGGTTCGCAGTACTTC.

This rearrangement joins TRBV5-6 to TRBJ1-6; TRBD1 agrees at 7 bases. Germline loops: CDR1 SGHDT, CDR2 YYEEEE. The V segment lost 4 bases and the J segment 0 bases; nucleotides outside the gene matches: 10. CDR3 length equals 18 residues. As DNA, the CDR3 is TGTGCCAGCAGCCTGGTGGAGGGGGCCAGCTCCTATAATTCACCCCTCCACTTT. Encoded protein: CASSLVEGASSYNSPLHF.

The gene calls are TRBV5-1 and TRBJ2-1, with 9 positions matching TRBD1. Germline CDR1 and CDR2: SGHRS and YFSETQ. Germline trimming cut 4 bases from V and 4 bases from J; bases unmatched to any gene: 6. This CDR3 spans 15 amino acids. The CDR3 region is CASSTGQGIYNEQFF. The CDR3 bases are TGCGCCAGCAGCACCGGACAGGGGATTTACAATGAGCAGTTCTTC.

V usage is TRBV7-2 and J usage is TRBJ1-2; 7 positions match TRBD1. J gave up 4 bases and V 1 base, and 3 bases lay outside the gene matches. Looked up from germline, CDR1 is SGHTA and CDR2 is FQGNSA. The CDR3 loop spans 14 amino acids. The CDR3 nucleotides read TGTGCCAGCAGCTTAGATCAGGGGGTCTATGGCTACACCTTC. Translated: CASSLDQGVYGYTF.

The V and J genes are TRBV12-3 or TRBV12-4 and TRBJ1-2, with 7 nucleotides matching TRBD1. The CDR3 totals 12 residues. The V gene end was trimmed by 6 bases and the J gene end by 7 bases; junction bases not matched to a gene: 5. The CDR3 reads CASRTGTVGYTF. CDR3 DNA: TGTGCCAGCAGGACCGGGACAGTTGGCTACACCTTC.

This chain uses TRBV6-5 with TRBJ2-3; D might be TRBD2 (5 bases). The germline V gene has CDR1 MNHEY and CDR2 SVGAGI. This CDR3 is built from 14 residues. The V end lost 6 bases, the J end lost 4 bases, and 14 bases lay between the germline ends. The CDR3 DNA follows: TGTGCCAGCAGATCCGGGATTAGCTCAGATACGCAGTATTTT. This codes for CASRSGISSDTQYF.

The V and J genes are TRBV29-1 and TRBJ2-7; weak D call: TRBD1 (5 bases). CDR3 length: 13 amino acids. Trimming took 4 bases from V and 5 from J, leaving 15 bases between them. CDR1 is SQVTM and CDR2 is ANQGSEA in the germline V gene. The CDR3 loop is CSVGWQGLDEQYF. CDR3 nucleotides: TGCAGCGTTGGGTGGCAGGGTTTAGACGAGCAGTACTTC.

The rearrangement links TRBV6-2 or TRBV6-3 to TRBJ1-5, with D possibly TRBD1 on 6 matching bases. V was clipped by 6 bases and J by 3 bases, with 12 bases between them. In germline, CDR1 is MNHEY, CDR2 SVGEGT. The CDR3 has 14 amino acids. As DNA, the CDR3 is TGTGCCAGCAGCACCGGGGGGCCCAATCAGCCCCAGCATTTT. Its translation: CASSTGGPNQPQHF.